The 4 T cell receptor beta chains below were found in one sample sequenced in a study of brain T cells in children with intractable seizures. Generated by immunoSEQ multiplex PCR, the TCRdb table keeps only in-frame clones and is missing some. The sample records approximately 330,000 clones, nearly 95% being singletons. The time point was: blood from clinic visit 5 months post-surgery; TSC patient then seizure free. Specimen: peripheral blood, collected more than 4 months after surgery. Every receptor here comes from a boy in the first two years of life with tuberous sclerosis and intractable seizures.

The chain joins TRBV24-1 to TRBJ2-5; 9 bases agree with TRBD2. V was pared by 4 bases and J by 1 base, with 3 bases of the junction left unmatched. This CDR3 is built from 15 residues. Germline V gene sequence: CDR1 KGHDR, CDR2 SFDVKD. In DNA form, the CDR3 reads TGTGCCACCAGTGAGAGCGGGAGGCCCCAAGAGACCCAGTACTTC. Translation gives CATSESGRPQETQYF.

This clone has just a few counts. The V and J genes are TRBV19 and TRBJ1-5; D might be TRBD1 (6 bases). Trimming removed 4 bases at V and 5 bases at J, with 21 bases between. Germline CDR1 is LNHDA and CDR2 is SQIVND (reference sequence). There are 17 residues in the CDR3. The CDR3 bases are TGTGCCAGTAGTAACCTTCCAACAGGGTTGGGGGATCAGCCCCAGCATTTT. This encodes CASSNLPTGLGDQPQHF.

The gene calls are TRBV5-1 and TRBJ2-7; 8 positions agree with TRBD2. V lost 0 bases, J lost 7 bases, and 3 bases stayed unmatched. The CDR3 runs 13 residues. CDR1 SGHRS and CDR2 YFSETQ come from the germline V gene. CDR3 nucleotides: TGCGCCAGCAGCTTGGGGGGACTAGGGGAGCAGTACTTC. The encoded protein is CASSLGGLGEQYF. Based on the CDR3 plus reference TRBV5-1 and TRBJ2-7, the full variable domain is KAGVTQTPRYLIKTRGQQVTLSCSPISGHRSVSWYQQTPGQGLQFLFEYFSETQRNKGNFPGRFSGRQFSNSRSEMNVSTLELGDSALYLCASSLGGLGEQYFGPGTRLTVT.

The V gene is TRBV7-9, the J gene TRBJ2-3; no clear D gene. The CDR3 extends over 14 amino acids. Germline-derived CDR1 and CDR2 are SEHNR and FQNEAQ (reference sequence). V shed 1 base and J shed 6 bases, with 11 bases lying between them. Here the CDR3 DNA reads TGTGCCAGCAGCTTAGGATCCCCCCCCGATACGCAGTATTTT. This encodes CASSLGSPPDTQYF.